This T cell receptor (beta chain) was obtained from a study of cytomegalovirus exposure and HLA in healthy donors. As for the study in general: A subsequent analysis reported that the roughly 120 validation repertoires were produced on the same platform that had also been used for the 666 first-cohort repertoires.

Study findings and constraints: Many donors shared some public TCRs, even though most TCR sequences were rare.

To note about this clone: Its matching antigen is unknown.

The data were produced by immunoSEQ multiplex PCR, yet TCRdb's version contains in-frame clones alone and is incomplete. The sample consists of about 400,000 clones, 86% of them appearing once. Germline CDR1 and CDR2: MDHEN and SYDVKM. This CDR3 has 15 amino acids. Trimming at V came to 8 bases and at J to 4 bases, leaving 9 bases not matched to a gene. V is TRBV28 and J is TRBJ2-1, with 9 bases that match TRBD2. The clonotype was recovered from a young woman in good health and CMV-seronegative. Source material: PBMCs. The CDR3 loop reads CASGPLAGTYNEQFF. In DNA, the CDR3 is TGTGCCAGCGGCCCCCTAGCGGGGACTTACAATGAGCAGTTCTTC.